The 9 T cell receptor beta chains below all came from one sample that was sequenced in a study of blood T cell repertoires in COVID-19. Profiled with immunoSEQ multiplex PCR; TCRdb holds only in-frame clones, not every one. The profile shows some 120,000 clones, roughly 90% of them singletons. Sequenced input: peripheral blood. The receptors derive from a man between 60 and 75 years old with COVID-19, enrolled during active disease.

The chain recombines TRBV11-2 with TRBJ2-5, with D possibly matching TRBD2 (5 bases). The CDR3 sequence is 13 residues long. Deletions cut 5 bases from V and 3 bases from J, with 10 bases between. The germline gives CDR1 SGHAT, CDR2 FQNNGV. CDR3: CASSPGIEETQYF. The CDR3 DNA reads as TGTGCCAGCAGCCCGGGGATCGAAGAGACCCAGTACTTC. Full variable domain (remainder filled in from reference TRBV11-2 and TRBJ2-5): EAGVAQSPRYKIIEKRQSVAFWCNPISGHATLYWYQQILGQGPKLLIQFQNNGVVDDSQLPKDRFSAERLKGVDSTLKIQPAKLEDSAVYLCASSPGIEETQYFGPGTRLLVL.

This chain connects TRBV27 to TRBJ2-7; 7 nucleotides agree with TRBD1. Germline assignment: CDR1 MNHEY and CDR2 SMNVEV (reference sequence). This CDR3 spans 14 amino acids. V gave up 6 bases and J gave up 1 base; unmatched junction bases: 6. For the CDR3, the DNA is TGTGCCAGCAGCACACGACAGGGTTCCTACGAGCAGTACTTC. It codes for CASSTRQGSYEQYF.

The chain is built from TRBV4-1 and TRBJ1-4, with a possible D match to TRBD1 (5 bases). The CDR3 runs 14 residues. Germline-derived CDR1 and CDR2 are MGHRA and YSYEKL. V shed 1 base and J shed 6 bases, with 9 bases lying between them. The CDR3 spells CASSQGPRDEKLFF. CDR3 DNA sequence: TGCGCCAGCAGCCAAGGTCCCAGGGATGAAAAACTGTTTTTT.

This chain connects TRBV9 to TRBJ2-3; TRBD2 is a possible D gene (5 bases). CDR1 is SGDLS, CDR2 YYNGEE, per germline. The length of the CDR3 is 13 residues. The V and J ends lost 3 bases and 11 bases respectively, with 16 bases between them. As DNA, the CDR3 is TGTGCCAGCAGCGCCACGGACCCTCGGGGGCAGTATTTT. Translation: CASSATDPRGQYF.

This rearrangement joins TRBV19 to TRBJ2-3, with 11 bases lining up with TRBD2. Germline lookup yields CDR1 LNHDA and CDR2 SQIVND (reference sequence). V lost 6 bases and J lost 2; bases outside the gene matches: 10. CDR3 length: 17 amino acids. The CDR3 loop reads CASSDLLAGDLTDTQYF. Here the CDR3 DNA reads TGTGCCAGTAGCGACTTACTAGCGGGAGACCTCACAGATACGCAGTATTTT. The entire variable domain, with the rest obtained from reference TRBV19 and TRBJ2-3, is as follows: DGGITQSPKYLFRKEGQNVTLSCEQNLNHDAMYWYRQDPGQGLRLIYYSQIVNDFQKGDIAEGYSVSREKKESFPLTVTSAQKNPTAFYLCASSDLLAGDLTDTQYFGPGTRLTVL.

The rearrangement links TRBV18 to TRBJ1-6; D gene unclear. Germline V CDR1 and CDR2: KGHSH, LQKENI. The CDR3 is made up of 14 amino acids. V was trimmed by 0 bases and J by 10 bases, leaving 10 bases between them. The CDR3 spells CASSPPRRGSPLHF. For the CDR3, the DNA is TGTGCCAGCTCACCACCGCGGCGAGGGTCACCCCTCCACTTT. The whole variable domain, filled in from reference TRBV18 and TRBJ1-6, reads NAGVMQNPRHLVRRRGQEARLRCSPMKGHSHVYWYRQLPEEGLKFMVYLQKENIIDESGMPKERFSAEFPKEGPSILRIQQVVRGDSAAYFCASSPPRRGSPLHFGNGTRLTVT.

A few counts support this clone. The V gene is TRBV18, the J gene TRBJ1-5; TRBD1 aligns across 8 bases. The junction had 8 bases not matched to a gene; V was cut back by 4 bases and J by 6 bases. Germline loops: CDR1 KGHSH, CDR2 LQKENI. This CDR3 has 15 residues. CDR3 coding DNA: TGTGCCAGCTCACTTGGGCCAGGGGGCGCTCAGCCCCAGCATTTT. Amino acid sequence: CASSLGPGGAQPQHF.

The V call is TRBV7-3, the J call TRBJ1-1, with 8 bases aligning to TRBD1. The germline V gene encodes CDR1 SGHTA and CDR2 FQGTGA. The CDR3 length is 13 residues. With V trimmed by 4 bases and J by 4 bases, 2 bases remained unmatched. The CDR3 loop reads CASSSTGVTEAFF. The CDR3 nucleotides are TGTGCCAGCAGCTCGACAGGGGTCACTGAAGCTTTCTTT. The entire variable domain, with the rest obtained from reference TRBV7-3 and TRBJ1-1, is as follows: GAGVSQTPSNKVTEKGKYVELRCDPISGHTALYWYRQSLGQGPEFLIYFQGTGAADDSGLPNDRFFAVRPEGSVSTLKIQRTERGDSAVYLCASSSTGVTEAFFGQGTRLTVV.

This chain connects TRBV2 to TRBJ2-1; TRBD2 agrees at 10 bases. The V and J ends lost 5 bases and 7 bases, in that order; junction bases with no gene match: 8. Germline V gene data show CDR1 as SNHLY and CDR2 as FYNNEI. This CDR3 spans 15 amino acids. CDR3 in amino acids: CASSQSGRVGNEQFF. The CDR3 nucleotides read TGTGCCAGCAGTCAGAGCGGGAGGGTGGGGAATGAGCAGTTCTTC.